This record looks at one T cell receptor beta chain sequence and its context. Its antigen is still unknown. V dropped 4 bases and J dropped 1; count of bases not matched to a gene: 9. CDR3 size: 18 residues. Germline values: CDR1 MNHEY, CDR2 SMNVEV (reference sequence). PCR used 60 Vbeta primers and 13 Jbeta primers. The protocol was immunoSEQ multiplex PCR, while the TCRdb copy is restricted to in-frame clones and leaves out a portion. The repertoire holds about 160,000 clones, less than 90% seen once, with roughly 1.9% in the top ten. This sample was included in a study of cytomegalovirus exposure and HLA in healthy donors. Study-wide findings and caveats: Earlier results showed most TCR beta V segments being productive about 90% or about 30% of the time. Of the V segments, some could not be distinguished, including TRBV6-2 and TRBV6-3, and were excluded. Presence/absence analyses rested on an assumption that sequencing depth was roughly uniform across donors.

The sequence was collected from a man between 18 and 35 years old in good health and CMV-seronegative. The chain employs TRBV27 and TRBJ2-2; 10 bases agree with TRBD1. Sequenced sample: PBMCs. CDR3 nucleotides: TGTGCCAGCAGTTCCCGGGACAGGGGCGTTGTGAACACCGGGGAGCTGTTTTTT. Residues: CASSSRDRGVVNTGELFF.